The present TCR beta chain was sequenced within a study of T cell clonality in common variable immunodeficiency. Whole-study results and caveats: Fewer deletions and N-nucleotide insertions were reportedly seen in common variable immunodeficiency TCR beta sequences.

The table came from immunoSEQ multiplex PCR; TCRdb's copy has only in-frame clones and leaves some out. The sample lists about 19,000 clones, none appearing once, the ten largest making up about 22%. Turning to this clone: Its antigen is unidentified. The CDR3 end is not reached by the read, which stops 3 residues before it; the germline J gene fills it in.

Caucasian heritage predominated among both patients and controls. The CDR3 sequence is 15 residues long. Germline trimming cut 0 bases from V and 6 bases from J; bases unmatched to any gene: 7. Germline CDR1 reads GTSNPN; CDR2 reads SVGIG (reference sequence). Sequenced sample: peripheral blood mononuclear cells. The TCR comes from a human donor with common variable immunodeficiency. V gene TRBV30 combines with J gene TRBJ2-3; 9 nucleotides match TRBD2. The CDR3 DNA, read in part, is TGTGCCTGGAGTGTAGATCTAGCGGGGAGGGATACG. Translation: CAWSVDLAGRDT. The full CDR3 protein reads CAWSVDLAGRDTQYF.